The clone carrying this T cell receptor (beta chain) has more than one count but fewer than ten. Its antigen is not identified. It was template switching that added a universal primer site, and there were unique molecular identifiers on the cDNA. TCRdb recomputed calls from the 5' RACE reads with MiXCR, one row per CDR3 protein. The sample has around 1.7 million distinct CDR3 sequences; roughly 35% are singletons. Every one of the donors was a healthy Caucasian. The CDR3 extends over 16 amino acids. The junction had 2 bases not matched to a gene; V was cut back by 3 bases and J by 2 bases. The record originates from a study of identical twins. Study-level results: Beta out-of-frame sequences showed weaker excess twin sharing. Low generation-probability sequences were in excess among twin-shared out-of-frame alpha sequences.

This chain connects TRBV12-3 or TRBV12-4 to TRBJ2-5; 14 bases fit TRBD2. This receptor was identified in a newborn girl in good health. Sequenced: cord blood. CDR3 in amino acids: CASSFRTSGGQETQYF. The CDR3 coding sequence is TGTGCCAGCAGTTTCCGGACTAGCGGGGGGCAAGAGACCCAGTACTTC.